A selection of T cell receptor beta chains follows, all from one sample in a study of blood T cell repertoires in COVID-19. Here immunoSEQ multiplex PCR was the method, and the copy in TCRdb shows in-frame clones only, minus some. The sample gives some 160,000 clones, more than 75% of which show up once; about 3.9% is in the top ten. The sample was peripheral blood. The source of these receptors is a man between 60 and 70 years old with acute or convalescent COVID-19. The CDR3 runs from the conserved cysteine through the conserved F or W.

v_call: TRBV21-1; cdr3_length: 17; cdr3_aa: CASSKVGGAHSNQPQHF
v_call: TRBV2; cdr3_length: 13; cdr3_aa: CASRGRQNYGYTF
v_call: TRBV15; cdr3_length: 16; cdr3_aa: CATRDSGGFGTDTQYF
v_call: TRBV5-5; cdr3_length: 15; cdr3_aa: CASSSYFGGNQPQHF
v_call: TRBV12-5; cdr3_length: 14; cdr3_aa: CASGFDRGTGELFF
v_call: TRBV27; cdr3_length: 16; cdr3_aa: CASTGWGTGKVDEQFF
v_call: TRBV7-2; cdr3_length: 15; cdr3_aa: CASSFRDRSTDTQYF
v_call: TRBV24-1; cdr3_length: 18; cdr3_aa: CATSPGQGRGSGNQPQHF
v_call: TRBV28; cdr3_length: 17; cdr3_aa: CASSLPLETENTGELFF
v_call: TRBV27; cdr3_length: 13; cdr3_aa: CASRAGTAYGYTF
v_call: TRBV11-3; cdr3_length: 16; cdr3_aa: CASSPPTGSGANVLTF
v_call: TRBV28; cdr3_length: 14; cdr3_aa: CASRSGTGKETQYF
v_call: TRBV9; cdr3_length: 16; cdr3_aa: CASSVAGTVENYEQYF
v_call: TRBV5-1; cdr3_length: 18; cdr3_aa: CASSLAAAVGGSTDTQYF
v_call: TRBV30; cdr3_length: 11; cdr3_aa: CAWSPSVGYTF
v_call: TRBV7-8; cdr3_length: 11; cdr3_aa: CASEGTGELFF
v_call: TRBV6-5; cdr3_length: 14; cdr3_aa: CASSIAGGPYEQYF
v_call: TRBV2; cdr3_length: 17; cdr3_aa: CASSDAFGAEAKNIQYF
v_call: TRBV28; cdr3_length: 14; cdr3_aa: CASSWESYNSPLHF
v_call: TRBV5-1; cdr3_length: 15; cdr3_aa: CASSDPEGSTDTQYF
v_call: TRBV18; cdr3_length: 17; cdr3_aa: CASSPRLFSSGANVLTF
v_call: TRBV7-9; cdr3_length: 14; cdr3_aa: CASSRDRLREKLFF
v_call: TRBV6-5; cdr3_length: 14; cdr3_aa: CASSYQGIGQPQHF
v_call: TRBV20-1; cdr3_length: 16; cdr3_aa: CSASLTDTYSNQPQHF
v_call: TRBV28; cdr3_length: 12; cdr3_aa: CASSLFGTEAFF
v_call: TRBV28; cdr3_length: 13; cdr3_aa: CASRYTGGNEQFF
v_call: TRBV7-8; cdr3_length: 11; cdr3_aa: CASISYGEQYF
v_call: TRBV7-2; cdr3_length: 12; cdr3_aa: CASRRFTDTQYF
v_call: TRBV3-1/TRBV3-2; cdr3_length: 17; cdr3_aa: CASSQPRNSEQLYEQYF
v_call: TRBV4-2; cdr3_length: 15; cdr3_aa: CASSQVRSRDGELFF
v_call: TRBV20-1; cdr3_length: 14; cdr3_aa: CSASPRVFRNEQFF
v_call: TRBV12-3/TRBV12-4; cdr3_length: 13; cdr3_aa: CASSFGAGETQYF
v_call: TRBV19; cdr3_length: 14; cdr3_aa: CASSSGLANNEQFF
v_call: TRBV7-6; cdr3_length: 19; cdr3_aa: CASSHRETSGRSWQETQYF
v_call: TRBV5-1; cdr3_length: 16; cdr3_aa: CASSLAGAGGQDTQYF
v_call: TRBV5-6; cdr3_length: 15; cdr3_aa: CASSFGTDLNQPQHF
v_call: TRBV5-6; cdr3_length: 14; cdr3_aa: CATTAGVGTDTQYF